These 9 T cell receptor beta chains share one sample of origin, sequenced in a study of human T cells and chemical hapten exposure. Time point here: patch test 2, 6 weeks after DPC sensitization. Treatment indicated: therapeutic diphenylcyclopropenone sensitization with weekly scalp DPC. TCRdb ran MiXCR on the RACE reads and lists one entry per CDR3 protein. The table lists tens of thousands of distinct CDR3 sequences, 6.5% to 10% of them singletons, with around 3.3% in the top ten. The material sequenced was whole blood, taken in connection with sensitization to the hapten diphenylcyclopropenone (DPC). The source is a woman aged 45-60 years with alopecia areata. Some clones in this sample may be carry-over from other donors' samples.

This clonotype appeared a few times. V gene TRBV11-2 combines with J gene TRBJ2-1, with 12 positions matching TRBD2. CDR1 and CDR2 (germline): SGHAT, FQNNGV. Trimming took 4 bases from V and 7 from J; bases not matched to a gene: 2. This CDR3 has 14 amino acids. CDR3: CASSWGTSGNEQFF. CDR3 DNA: TGTGCCAGCAGCTGGGGGACTAGCGGGAATGAGCAGTTCTTC.

This clonotype has a handful of counts. This CDR3 reads CASSRELAGYNEQFF. CDR3 nucleotide sequence: TGCGCCAGCAGCCGCGAGCTAGCGGGGTATAATGAGCAGTTCTTC. The chain couples TRBV4-3 to TRBJ2-1; 9 nucleotides align to TRBD2. V dropped 4 bases and J dropped 7; count of bases not matched to a gene: 8. CDR3 length: 15 amino acids. The germline V gene encodes CDR1 LGHNA and CDR2 YSLEER.

The CDR3 is CSAGGWRNTEAFF. CDR3 nucleotides: TGCAGCGCTGGGGGGTGGAGGAACACTGAAGCTTTCTTT. This chain joins TRBV29-1 and TRBJ1-1; a possible D gene is TRBD1 (5 bases). This CDR3 is built from 13 residues. The germline V and J ends were trimmed by 7 bases and 1 base, with 13 bases remaining between them. Germline values: CDR1 SQVTM, CDR2 ANQGSEA.

This clonotype was detected a few times. The chain links TRBV6-6 to TRBJ2-7; no clear D gene. The germline V gene encodes CDR1 MNHNY and CDR2 SVGAGI (reference sequence). CDR3 size: 11 residues. Trimming shortened V by 4 bases and J by 7 bases, and 8 bases separated the two germline ends. The CDR3 bases are TGTGCCAGCAGTTTTTCTTTGGAGCAGTACTTC. Its protein product is CASSFSLEQYF.

This clonotype showed up just once. DNA for the CDR3: TGCAGTGCCGTATACCAGGGGAATTCACCCCTCCACTTT. This gives the protein CSAVYQGNSPLHF. This chain uses TRBV20-1 with TRBJ1-6, with a possible D match to TRBD1 (6 bases). Germline V gene lookup returns CDR1 DFQATT and CDR2 SNEGSKA (reference sequence). This CDR3 has 13 amino acids. V lost 6 bases and J lost 7, with 13 bases in between.

Ten or more counts support this clonotype. The V call is TRBV20-1, the J call TRBJ2-7; weak D call: TRBD2 (5 bases). Trimming left V 1 base short and J 5 bases short, with 12 bases between. This CDR3 contains 13 residues. Germline CDR1 and CDR2: DFQATT and SNEGSKA (reference sequence). The CDR3 protein is CSARVRRLDEQYF. CDR3 bases: TGCAGTGCTAGAGTGAGGAGGTTGGACGAGCAGTACTTC.

In its sample, this clonotype was seen many times. The rearrangement uses TRBV20-1 and TRBJ1-1; a possible D gene is TRBD1 (6 bases). The CDR3 has 16 amino acids. V was trimmed by 2 bases and J by 4 bases, leaving 20 bases between them. The germline V gene encodes CDR1 DFQATT and CDR2 SNEGSKA (reference sequence). The DNA of the CDR3 is TGCAGTGCTAGATGGGGGAGGACCATGACAGGCACTGAAGCTTTCTTT. As protein: CSARWGRTMTGTEAFF.

This clonotype showed up many times. This chain joins TRBV20-1 and TRBJ1-2; possibly TRBD1 for D (6 bases). V was trimmed by 5 bases and J by 6 bases, leaving 16 bases between them. From germline, CDR1 is DFQATT and CDR2 SNEGSKA (reference sequence). This CDR3 spans 13 amino acids. CDR3 sequence (DNA): TGCAGTGCTTTTACAGGGAGGAACGATGGCTACACCTTC. This sequence encodes CSAFTGRNDGYTF.

The chain couples TRBV12-3 or TRBV12-4 to TRBJ1-4; 9 bases align to TRBD1. V lost 4 bases to trimming and J lost 9 bases; unmatched junction nucleotides: 15. There are 17 residues in the CDR3. The chain's CDR3 is CASSSTGGAGSFKKLFF. In nucleotides, the CDR3 is TGTGCCAGCAGTTCAACAGGGGGCGCGGGCTCTTTCAAAAAACTGTTTTTT.